These 20 T cell receptor beta chains share one sample of origin, sequenced in a study of T cells in Graves' hyperthyroidism and ophthalmopathy. Authors of the study amplified TCR beta CDR3 regions from RNA transcripts. With the HTBI primer set, the TCR CDR3 went through a first round of RT-PCR. TCRdb itself ran the multiplex PCR reads through MiXCR, one entry per CDR3 protein. The sample records approximately 590,000 distinct CDR3 sequences, less than 20% being singletons. The sequencing sample was made of blood. The source is a woman aged 30 to 39 with Graves' hyperthyroidism.

J is TRBJ2-3 and V is TRBV5-1; 11 bases match TRBD1. From germline, CDR1 is SGHRS and CDR2 YFSETQ. J gave up 10 bases and V 1 base, and 5 bases lay outside the gene matches. CDR3 length equals 14 residues. CDR3 protein: CASSLQDRGRAQYF. The DNA of the CDR3 is TGCGCCAGCAGCTTGCAGGACAGGGGGCGAGCGCAGTATTTT.

Many counts were recorded for this clonotype. The chain combines TRBV4-2 with TRBJ2-4, with D hard to call. V lost 1 base, J lost 1 base, and 2 bases lay in between. The CDR3 is made up of 13 amino acids. From germline, CDR1 is LGHNA and CDR2 YNFKEQ. CDR3 loop: CASSQVAKNIQYF. CDR3 DNA sequence: TGTGCCAGCAGCCAAGTCGCCAAAAACATTCAGTACTTC.

This clonotype was seen a handful of times. The chain has TRBV6-6 and TRBJ2-7; D ambiguous. The CDR3 has 16 amino acids. Trimming stripped 2 bases from V and 2 bases from J, with 16 bases between. CDR1 MNHNY and CDR2 SVGAGI come from the germline V gene (reference sequence). CDR3 nucleotide sequence: TGTGCCAGCAGTTACAACGCGGTACACCTAGCCTACGAGCAGTACTTC. Translation gives CASSYNAVHLAYEQYF.

The sample holds many counts of this clonotype. V gene TRBV28 combines with J gene TRBJ1-5; no reliable D call. Germline lookup yields CDR1 MDHEN and CDR2 SYDVKM. This CDR3 has 16 amino acids. V was trimmed by 2 bases and J by 0 bases, leaving 11 bases between them. The CDR3 DNA follows: TGTGCCAGCAGTTTAATGTCACTTAATAGCAATCAGCCCCAGCATTTT. Amino acids: CASSLMSLNSNQPQHF.

This chain connects TRBV20-1 to TRBJ1-5, with 9 bases identical to TRBD1. Germline CDR1 and CDR2: DFQATT and SNEGSKA (reference sequence). CDR3 length: 13 residues. The junction had 4 bases not matched to a gene; V was cut back by 5 bases and J by 5 bases. CDR3 sequence: CSAGTGRDQPQHF. The DNA for the CDR3 is TGCAGTGCTGGGACAGGGAGGGATCAGCCCCAGCATTTT.

The gene calls are TRBV7-9 and TRBJ2-1; 10 nucleotides agree with TRBD2. CDR3 length equals 19 residues. Germline assignment: CDR1 SEHNR and CDR2 FQNEAQ (reference sequence). The trim removed 5 bases at V and 2 bases at J, leaving 15 bases unmatched. The CDR3: CASSPRGASGSRTYNEQFF. The DNA for the CDR3 is TGTGCCAGCAGCCCCAGGGGGGCTAGCGGGAGCCGGACCTACAATGAGCAGTTCTTC.

This clonotype appeared many times. The V gene is TRBV20-1, the J gene TRBJ2-3, with 7 bases fitting TRBD2. V lost 2 bases, J lost 4 bases, and 6 bases stayed unmatched. Germline V CDR1 and CDR2: DFQATT, SNEGSKA (reference sequence). The CDR3 spans 14 residues. This CDR3 reads CSARRDAGADTQYF. For the CDR3, the DNA is TGCAGTGCTAGACGAGACGCGGGAGCAGATACGCAGTATTTT.

This clonotype has a handful of counts. This chain uses TRBV4-2 with TRBJ2-2, with 13 bases that match TRBD2. Unmatched junction bases numbered 4, after V lost 1 base and J lost 2 bases. CDR3 length: 18 amino acids. Germline lookup yields CDR1 LGHNA and CDR2 YNFKEQ. DNA for the CDR3: TGTGCCAGCAGCCAAGCGGTGGGACTAGCGGGAAACACCGGGGAGCTGTTTTTT. Translated, it gives CASSQAVGLAGNTGELFF.

This clonotype was counted ten times or more. The chain is built from TRBV6-1 and TRBJ2-2; 10 bases fit TRBD2. This CDR3 is built from 16 residues. Germline trimming cut 6 bases from V and 0 bases from J; bases unmatched to any gene: 4. In germline, CDR1 is MNHNS, CDR2 SASEGT. CDR3 in amino acids: CASSIGLAANTGELFF. As DNA, the CDR3 is TGTGCCAGCAGCATCGGACTAGCGGCGAACACCGGGGAGCTGTTTTTT.

This clonotype showed up just a few times. The chain links TRBV5-5 to TRBJ1-2; perhaps TRBD1 as D (5 bases). Germline CDR1 and CDR2: SGHKS and YYEKEE (reference sequence). Deletions cut 4 bases from V and 8 bases from J, with 12 bases between. This CDR3 has 12 residues. The CDR3 region has the DNA TGTGCCAGCAGCCACAGGACGGGAGGCTACACCTTC. This gives the protein CASSHRTGGYTF.

This clonotype was found many times. V and J are TRBV2 and TRBJ2-1; 7 bases agree with TRBD1. Germline values: CDR1 SNHLY, CDR2 FYNNEI. Unmatched junction bases numbered 13, after V lost 5 bases and J lost 3 bases. CDR3 length: 17 amino acids. In nucleotides, the CDR3 is TGTGCCAGCAGTAAAAAACCGAGGGGGCTTGACTACAATGAGCAGTTCTTC. It specifies CASSKKPRGLDYNEQFF.

There are a few counts of this clonotype. The V and J genes are TRBV5-1 and TRBJ2-5; D is undetermined. The germline V gene encodes CDR1 SGHRS and CDR2 YFSETQ. The CDR3 spans 13 residues. V was pared by 1 base and J by 0 bases, with 4 bases between. Written as DNA, the CDR3 is TGCGCCAGCAGCTTGCACCACCAAGAGACCCAGTACTTC. Its translation: CASSLHHQETQYF.

This clonotype showed up many times. The chain joins TRBV4-1 to TRBJ2-1, with 8 bases aligning to TRBD2. Germline V gene lookup returns CDR1 MGHRA and CDR2 YSYEKL. The trim removed 5 bases at V and 0 bases at J, leaving 9 bases unmatched. CDR3 size: 17 residues. CDR3 protein: CASSFRGGPGSYNEQFF. For the CDR3, the DNA is TGCGCCAGCAGCTTTCGGGGGGGGCCAGGCTCCTACAATGAGCAGTTCTTC.

A few counts support this clonotype. The chain is built from TRBV5-8 and TRBJ2-4; D perhaps matches TRBD2 (8 bases). V was cut by 0 bases and J by 7 bases, with 23 bases left in between. The CDR3 covers 18 residues. Germline lookup yields CDR1 SGHTS and CDR2 YDEGEE. CDR3 in DNA: TGTGCCAGCAGCTTGGTCAGGGGGGCGGGAGGACGAATTAACATTCAGTACTTC. Translation gives CASSLVRGAGGRINIQYF.

This clonotype has just a few counts. This chain connects TRBV7-3 to TRBJ2-3; the D is unclear. The CDR3 runs to 13 residues. The V end was cut by 0 bases, the J end by 6 bases, with 7 bases between. Per germline, CDR1 SGHTA and CDR2 FQGTGA. In DNA form, the CDR3 reads TGTGCCAGCAGCTTAACTCTGGGGGATACGCAGTATTTT. It codes for CASSLTLGDTQYF.

This clonotype was observed at least ten times. CDR3 sequence reads: CASSYRAYPTDTQYF. CDR3 nucleotides: TGTGCCAGCAGCTACAGGGCATACCCCACAGATACGCAGTATTTT. The rearrangement links TRBV6-1 to TRBJ2-3, with D possibly TRBD1 on 6 matching bases. This CDR3 has 15 amino acids. Per germline, CDR1 MNHNS and CDR2 SASEGT. Deletions cut 6 bases from V and 2 bases from J, with 15 bases between.

At least ten counts were recorded for this clonotype. The rearrangement uses TRBV4-1 and TRBJ2-7; no firm D call. Trimming removed 0 bases at V and 0 bases at J, with 15 bases between. Germline V gives CDR1 MGHRA, CDR2 YSYEKL. The CDR3 totals 17 residues. CDR3: CASSQDIRAAASYEQYF. CDR3 bases: TGCGCCAGCAGCCAAGATATCCGTGCGGCAGCCTCCTACGAGCAGTACTTC.

This clonotype was detected a few times. A read error may produce the germline difference seen at one junction end. The V call is TRBV20-1, the J call TRBJ2-1; D not resolved. The CDR3 sequence is 11 residues long. Germline V lookup: CDR1 DFQATT, CDR2 SNEGSKA (reference sequence). Here the CDR3 reads CSARVANGQFF. The CDR3 nucleotides read TGCAGTGCTAGAGTGGCAAATGGGCAGTTCTTC.

The chain links TRBV7-6 to TRBJ1-3; 7 bases align to TRBD1. V lost 4 bases and J lost 7; bases outside the gene matches: 10. The CDR3 runs 15 residues. Germline CDR1 SGHVS, CDR2 FNYEAQ. CDR3 DNA: TGTGCCAGCAGCTCGACACAGGGGAGGACGAACACCATATATTTT. It encodes CASSSTQGRTNTIYF. Variable domain in full (rest from reference TRBV7-6 and TRBJ1-3): GAGVSQSPRYKVTKRGQDVALRCDPISGHVSLYWYRQALGQGPEFLTYFNYEAQQDKSGLPNDRFSAERPEGSISTLTIQRTEQRDSAMYRCASSSTQGRTNTIYFGEGSWLTVV.

This chain joins TRBV6-2 or TRBV6-3 and TRBJ2-7; 9 bases match TRBD2. CDR1 and CDR2 from the germline V gene are MNHEY and SVGEGT. V trimming: 2 bases; J trimming: 0 bases; junction bases outside the gene matches: 11. The CDR3 has 18 residues. CDR3 in DNA: TGTGCCAGCAGTTACACGTTTTATCATAGCGGGAGCTCCTACGAGCAGTACTTC. It translates to CASSYTFYHSGSSYEQYF.